Described below is a single T cell receptor (beta chain) sequence and its context. The data originate from a study of blood T cell repertoires in COVID-19. About the study: T cells, B-cell-depleted T cells, or PBMCs supplied cDNA or gDNA.

Followed longitudinally, the Seattle patients had been enrolled during active infection. Authors' processing steps: How many nucleated cells were present was estimated from reference gene primer amplification. This table comes from immunoSEQ multiplex PCR, and its TCRdb copy is limited to in-frame clones, with some not included. Clone size and the V and J calls come from that table; the DNA yielded D and trimming. The sample records more than 350,000 clones, around 89% being singletons. The ends were cut back, 0 bases at V and 13 bases at J, with 24 bases in the middle. Germline CDR1 is SGHAT and CDR2 is FQNNGV. The CDR3 length is 16 residues.

The chain joins TRBV11-2 to TRBJ1-2; D may be TRBD1 (5 bases). The receptor comes from a woman in her twenties or thirties with COVID-19, enrolled during active disease. Sequencing was done on a sample of peripheral blood. CDR3 in DNA: TGTGCCAGCAGCTTAGAGATCGAGGGGTCCGGGGGTGTGTGCACCTTC. It encodes CASSLEIEGSGGVCTF.